This entry is about one TCR beta chain. The antigen is not known. Amplification used 60 Vbeta primers and 13 Jbeta primers. The repertoire was sequenced with immunoSEQ multiplex PCR; TCRdb's copy has only in-frame clones and lacks some. The repertoire consists of about 140,000 clones, with approximately 73% occurring once and the leading ten covering 10%. The data are from a study of cytomegalovirus exposure and HLA in healthy donors. Study-level background: Of the donors genotyped, several hundred in all, 75% to 85% fell in the Caucasian-associated ancestry cluster.

The CDR3 runs 15 residues. Germline lookup yields CDR1 MDHEN and CDR2 SYDVKM. The V gene end was trimmed by 5 bases and the J gene end by 5 bases; junction bases not matched to a gene: 5. Points from the study as a whole: In all likelihood, a cluster of highly shared sequence variants was a sequencing artifact. An apparent linkage of common viral pathogens to several of the most significant clusters emerged in a later analysis.

This sequence was found in a man younger than 45 in good health and CMV-seropositive. The chain carries TRBV28 and TRBJ2-2; TRBD1 matches 10 bases. The source material was PBMCs. CDR3 loop: CASSVDRGLTGELFF. CDR3 in DNA: TGTGCCAGCAGTGTTGACAGGGGGCTGACCGGGGAGCTGTTTTTT.